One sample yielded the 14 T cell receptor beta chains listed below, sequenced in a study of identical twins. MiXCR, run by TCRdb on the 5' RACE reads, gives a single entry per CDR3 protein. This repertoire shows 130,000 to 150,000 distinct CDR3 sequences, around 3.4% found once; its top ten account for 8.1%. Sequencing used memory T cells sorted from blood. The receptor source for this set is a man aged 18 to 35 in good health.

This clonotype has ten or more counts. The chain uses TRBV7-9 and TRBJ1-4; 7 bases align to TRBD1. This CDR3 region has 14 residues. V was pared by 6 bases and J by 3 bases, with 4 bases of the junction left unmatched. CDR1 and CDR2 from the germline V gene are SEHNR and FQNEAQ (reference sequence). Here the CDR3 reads CASRRQGANEKLFF. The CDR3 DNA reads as TGTGCCAGCAGGCGACAGGGCGCTAATGAAAAACTGTTTTTT.

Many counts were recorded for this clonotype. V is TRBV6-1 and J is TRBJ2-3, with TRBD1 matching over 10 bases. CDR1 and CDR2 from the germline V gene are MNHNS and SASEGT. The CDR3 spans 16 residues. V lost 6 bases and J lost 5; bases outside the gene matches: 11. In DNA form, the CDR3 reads TGTGCCAGCAGACCTTCCGGGACAGGGGTCGAAGATACGCAGTATTTT. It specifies CASRPSGTGVEDTQYF.

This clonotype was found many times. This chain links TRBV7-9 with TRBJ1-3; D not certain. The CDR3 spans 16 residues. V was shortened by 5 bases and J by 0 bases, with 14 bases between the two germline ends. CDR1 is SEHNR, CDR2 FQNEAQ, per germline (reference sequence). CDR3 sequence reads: CASSPWDLSSGNTIYF. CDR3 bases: TGTGCCAGCAGCCCATGGGATCTTAGCTCTGGAAACACCATATATTTT.

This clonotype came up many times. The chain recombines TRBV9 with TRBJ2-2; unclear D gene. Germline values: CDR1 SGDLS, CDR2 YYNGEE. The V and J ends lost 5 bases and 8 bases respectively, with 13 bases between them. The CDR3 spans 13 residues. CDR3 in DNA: TGTGCCAGCAGTAAGTGGGTTACTGGGGAGCTGTTTTTT. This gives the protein CASSKWVTGELFF.

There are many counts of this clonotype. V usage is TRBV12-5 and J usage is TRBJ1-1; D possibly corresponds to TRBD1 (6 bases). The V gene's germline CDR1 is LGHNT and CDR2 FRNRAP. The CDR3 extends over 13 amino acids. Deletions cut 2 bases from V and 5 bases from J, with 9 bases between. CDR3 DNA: TGTGCTAGTGGTTTGACAGGGAATACTGAAGCTTTCTTT. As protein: CASGLTGNTEAFF. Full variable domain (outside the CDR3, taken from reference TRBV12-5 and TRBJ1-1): DARVTQTPRHKVTEMGQEVTMRCQPILGHNTVFWYRQTMMQGLELLAYFRNRAPLDDSGMPKDRFSAEMPDATLATLKIQPSEPRDSAVYFCASGLTGNTEAFFGQGTRLTVV.

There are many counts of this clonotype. CDR3 sequence reads: CASRVVGSGPYNEQFF. As DNA, the CDR3 is TGTGCCAGCAGGGTGGTCGGTAGCGGACCCTACAATGAGCAGTTCTTC. This sequence joins TRBV6-1 and TRBJ2-1, with D possibly being TRBD2 (6 bases). V was shortened by 6 bases and J by 2 bases, with 17 bases between the two germline ends. This CDR3 contains 16 residues. Per the germline V gene, CDR1 is MNHNS and CDR2 is SASEGT.

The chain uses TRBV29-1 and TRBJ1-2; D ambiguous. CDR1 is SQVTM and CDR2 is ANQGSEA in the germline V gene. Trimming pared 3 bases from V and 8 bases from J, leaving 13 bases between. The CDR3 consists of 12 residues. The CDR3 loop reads CSVDGQSNGYTF. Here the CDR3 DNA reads TGCAGCGTTGATGGCCAGTCGAACGGCTACACCTTC.

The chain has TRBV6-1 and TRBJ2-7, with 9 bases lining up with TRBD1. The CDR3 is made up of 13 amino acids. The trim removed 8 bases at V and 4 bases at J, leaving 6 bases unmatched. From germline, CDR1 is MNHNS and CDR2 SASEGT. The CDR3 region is CASGGTGSYEQYV. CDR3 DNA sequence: TGTGCCAGCGGCGGGACAGGGAGTTACGAGCAGTACGTC.

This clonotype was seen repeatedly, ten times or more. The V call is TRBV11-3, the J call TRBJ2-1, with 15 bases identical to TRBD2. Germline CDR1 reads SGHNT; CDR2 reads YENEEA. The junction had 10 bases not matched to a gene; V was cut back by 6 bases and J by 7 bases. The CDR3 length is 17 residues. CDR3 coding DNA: TGTGCCAGCAGACATACGACCGGGACTAGCGGGAGGAATGAGCAGTTCTTC. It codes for CASRHTTGTSGRNEQFF.

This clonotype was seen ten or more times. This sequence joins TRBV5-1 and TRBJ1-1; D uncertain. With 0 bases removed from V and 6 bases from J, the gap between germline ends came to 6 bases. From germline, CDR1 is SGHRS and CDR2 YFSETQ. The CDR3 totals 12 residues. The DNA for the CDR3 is TGCGCCAGCAGCTTGGGTCGGGCTGAAGCTTTCTTT. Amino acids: CASSLGRAEAFF.

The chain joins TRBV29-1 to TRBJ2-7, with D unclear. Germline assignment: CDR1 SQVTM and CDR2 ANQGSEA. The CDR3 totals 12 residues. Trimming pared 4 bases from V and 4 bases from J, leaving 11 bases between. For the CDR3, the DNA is TGCAGCGTTGGACAAGGGCTTTACGAGCAGTACTTC. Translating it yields CSVGQGLYEQYF.

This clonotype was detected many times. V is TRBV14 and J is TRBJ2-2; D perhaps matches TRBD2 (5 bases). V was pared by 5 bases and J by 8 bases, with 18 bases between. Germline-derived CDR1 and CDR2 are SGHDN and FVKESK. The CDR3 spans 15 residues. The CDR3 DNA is TGTGCCAGCAGCTACACTAGTTTCCCCGGAGGGGAGCTGTTTTTT. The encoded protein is CASSYTSFPGGELFF.

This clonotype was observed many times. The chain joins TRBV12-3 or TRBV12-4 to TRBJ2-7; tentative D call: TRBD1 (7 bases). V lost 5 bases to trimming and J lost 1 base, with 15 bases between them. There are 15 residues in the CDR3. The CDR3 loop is CASSPRQGGSYEQYF. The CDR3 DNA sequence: TGTGCCAGCAGTCCTAGACAGGGAGGATCCTACGAGCAGTACTTC.

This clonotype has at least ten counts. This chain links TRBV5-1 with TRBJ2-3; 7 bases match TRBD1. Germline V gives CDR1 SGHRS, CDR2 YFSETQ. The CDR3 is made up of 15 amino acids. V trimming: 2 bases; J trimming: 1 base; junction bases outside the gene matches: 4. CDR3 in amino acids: CASSLGTVGTDTQYF. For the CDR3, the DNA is TGCGCCAGCAGCTTAGGGACAGTGGGCACAGATACGCAGTATTTT.